Listed below are T cell receptor beta chains from one sample, sequenced in a study of blood T cell repertoires in COVID-19. TCRdb's table, derived via immunoSEQ multiplex PCR, lists solely in-frame clones and lacks some. The data show around 190,000 clones, with around 84% seen just once and roughly 4.5% held by the top ten. Input material: peripheral blood. These receptor sequences come from an elderly woman with acute or convalescent COVID-19. The CDR3 runs from the conserved cysteine through the conserved F or W. The order of the fields is V gene, clone size, D gene, J gene, CDR3 DNA, CDR3 protein. D genes are given only for firm matches. Rows give clone size only sometimes, using once, few, many, or a class for an expanded clone.

>TRBV21-1|-|-|TRBJ1-2
TGTGCCAGCAGAACTCCACAGGGGGCTGACTATGGCTACACCTTC
CASRTPQGADYGYTF
>TRBV5-1|-|TRBD1|TRBJ2-2
TGCGCCAGCAGCTTGGAACAGGGGCACACCGGGGAGCTGTTTTTT
CASSLEQGHTGELFF
>TRBV6-1|-|TRBD2|TRBJ2-2
TGTGCCAGCAGTGTACGATCAGCGGGAGGATGGAACACCGGGGAGCTGTTTTTT
CASSVRSAGGWNTGELFF
>TRBV28|-|-|TRBJ2-1
TGTGCCAGCAGTTTCGTATTGAGGCGGGGCTACAATGAGCAGTTCTTC
CASSFVLRRGYNEQFF
>TRBV3-1/TRBV3-2|-|-|TRBJ2-7
TGTGCCAGCAGCCAAGTCCCGGGTGAGCAGTACTTC
CASSQVPGEQYF
>TRBV6-2/TRBV6-3|-|-|TRBJ2-3
TGTGCCAGCAGTTTAACCCGGGTTCCAGATACGCAGTATTTT
CASSLTRVPDTQYF
>TRBV11-3|-|TRBD2|TRBJ2-3
TGTGCCAGCAGCTTAGGAGTAGCGGGGGGCACAGATACGCAGTATTTT
CASSLGVAGGTDTQYF
>TRBV4-3|few|-|TRBJ2-1
TGCGCCAGCAGCCCCAGAGGAGATGAGCAGTTCTTC
CASSPRGDEQFF
>TRBV6-4|once|TRBD2|TRBJ2-1
TGTGCCAGCAAGGGACTAGCGGGAGCAGGAGAGCAGTTCTTC
CASKGLAGAGEQFF
>TRBV29-1|-|-|TRBJ2-7
TGCAGCTTTACCGGGGAAACCTACGAGCAGTACTTC
CSFTGETYEQYF
>TRBV7-2|-|TRBD2|TRBJ2-5
TGTGCCAGCAGCTTCAGCGGGAGCTCCCAAGAGACCCAGTACTTC
CASSFSGSSQETQYF
>TRBV21-1|-|-|TRBJ1-2
TGTGCCAGCAGCAAACCCAATTGGGCTTACACCTTC
CASSKPNWAYTF
>TRBV18|-|TRBD1|TRBJ1-5
TGTGCCAGCTCACGCCTATTCGGACAGGGCGATCAGCCCCAGCATTTT
CASSRLFGQGDQPQHF
>TRBV5-4|-|-|TRBJ2-5
TGTGCCAGCAGCCCCGTCTACCATCAAGAGACCCAGTACTTC
CASSPVYHQETQYF
>TRBV30|-|-|TRBJ1-6
TGTGCCTGGAGAGTACAGTTGGATTCACCCCTCCACTTT
CAWRVQLDSPLHF
>TRBV18|-|-|TRBJ1-1
TGTGCCAGCTCACCCGGAATTAGCGTGAACACTGAAGCTTTCTTT
CASSPGISVNTEAFF
>TRBV20-1|-|-|TRBJ2-3
TGCAGTGCCACCCGACAGGCTACGCAGTATTTT
CSATRQATQYF
>TRBV9|-|-|TRBJ2-7
TGTGCCAGCAGCGCCTACGGGACTCCTAACTACGAGCAGTACTTC
CASSAYGTPNYEQYF